These 2 T cell receptor beta chains came from one sample sequenced in a study of blood T cell repertoires in COVID-19 (dated by TCRdb to about 2020). Library construction relied on the immunoSEQ multiplex PCR assay. The table comes from immuneACCESS by way of TCRdb, which keeps in-frame sequences with V and J called. Part of the clones is missing from these tables; in studies checked, under half for an unresolved V gene and the rest for unknown reasons. The sample data list roughly 440,000 clones, and 70% to 90% of these were observed just once. The top ten hold over 9.5% of the sample. The source material was peripheral blood. These receptor sequences come from a woman between 45 and 60 years old with COVID-19, enrolled during active disease.

V and J are TRBV6-5 and TRBJ2-7, with 10 bases fitting TRBD1. This CDR3 has 13 residues. Germline lookup yields CDR1 MNHEY and CDR2 SVGAGI. J was trimmed by 5 bases and V by 11 bases; bases with no gene match: 9. The CDR3 here is CAHTRDRGDEQYF. The DNA for the CDR3 is TGTGCCCACACCCGGGACAGGGGAGACGAGCAGTACTTC.

The chain uses TRBV6-5 and TRBJ2-7; D is ambiguous. The CDR3 totals 13 residues. Germline lookup yields CDR1 MNHEY and CDR2 SVGAGI. With 10 bases removed from V and 5 bases from J, the gap between germline ends came to 18 bases. CDR3 amino acids: CATRWAPLNEQYF. The CDR3 DNA sequence: TGTGCCACCCGATGGGCCCCTCTAAACGAGCAGTACTTC.